The 24 T cell receptor beta chains below were found in one sample sequenced in a study of human T cells and chemical hapten exposure. Time point meaning: pre-sensitization, week 0. Treatment indicated: therapeutic diphenylcyclopropenone sensitization with weekly scalp DPC. It was from unfractionated whole blood that total RNA was extracted. TCRdb independently ran MiXCR on the RACE reads; one entry per CDR3 protein. Of some 49,000 distinct CDR3 sequences in the sample, around a tenth were seen once. The source was whole blood, collected in connection with sensitization to the hapten diphenylcyclopropenone (DPC). The receptors were gathered from a young woman with alopecia areata. Some clones in this sample may be carry-over from other donors' samples.

This clonotype was recorded at least ten times. V gene TRBV12-3 or TRBV12-4 combines with J gene TRBJ2-6; D remains unclear. Trimming removed 6 bases at V and 1 base at J, with 7 bases between. The length of the CDR3 is 14 residues. The CDR3 nucleotides are TGTGCCAGCAGCTCTAATTCTGGGGCCAACGTCCTGACTTTC. It yields the protein CASSSNSGANVLTF.

Many counts were recorded for this clonotype. The chain joins TRBV11-1 to TRBJ1-1, with TRBD1 matching 8 bases. The CDR3 spans 16 residues. The V and J ends lost 0 bases and 1 base, in that order; junction bases with no gene match: 4. From germline, CDR1 is SGHAT and CDR2 FQDESV (reference sequence). For the CDR3, the DNA is TGTGCCAGCAGCTTAGCCCTAGGACAGGGGAACACTGAAGCTTTCTTT. It translates to CASSLALGQGNTEAFF.

This clonotype was counted only a few times. The CDR3 nucleotides are TGTGCCAGCAGTGGGGACAGGGGGGCAGATACGCAGTATTTT. Its protein is CASSGDRGADTQYF. The chain links TRBV28 to TRBJ2-3; 11 bases line up with TRBD1. J was trimmed by 4 bases and V by 5 bases; bases with no gene match: 2. The CDR3 has 14 residues. Germline CDR1 reads MDHEN; CDR2 reads SYDVKM.

This clonotype occurred many times. The CDR3 DNA reads as TGTGCCAGCAGCTTACAGGGGGCGCAGGAAAAACTGTTTTTT. Its protein is CASSLQGAQEKLFF. The genes are TRBV7-9 and TRBJ1-4; 8 nucleotides line up with TRBD1. After removal of 2 bases from V and 8 bases from J, the junction contained 4 bases not matched to a gene. The germline V gene has CDR1 SEHNR and CDR2 FQNEAQ (reference sequence). This CDR3 has 14 amino acids. Using reference TRBV7-9 and TRBJ1-4 for the parts outside the CDR3, the full variable domain is DTGVSQNPRHKITKRGQNVTFRCDPISEHNRLYWYRQTLGQGPEFLTYFQNEAQLEKSRLLSDRFSAERPKGSFSTLEIQRTEQGDSAMYLCASSLQGAQEKLFFGSGTQLSVL.

V and J are TRBV7-3 and TRBJ2-1, with D possibly matching TRBD2 (7 bases). V was pared by 5 bases and J by 6 bases, with 17 bases between. The V gene's germline CDR1 is SGHTA and CDR2 FQGTGA. This CDR3 spans 15 amino acids. The CDR3 loop reads CASSPRVGGANEQFF. CDR3 bases: TGTGCCAGCAGCCCCCGTGTAGGGGGGGCCAATGAGCAGTTCTTC.

The rearrangement uses TRBV7-2 and TRBJ1-5, with 8 bases lining up with TRBD1. The ends lost 4 bases at V and 3 bases at J; junction bases unmatched: 5. Germline V gives CDR1 SGHTA, CDR2 FQGNSA. The CDR3 is made up of 15 amino acids. In DNA form, the CDR3 reads TGTGCCAGCAGCTCTCAGGGGGCCTACAATCAGCCCCAGCATTTT. Encoded protein: CASSSQGAYNQPQHF.

This clonotype was observed a handful of times. This chain uses TRBV20-1 with TRBJ1-1; D ambiguous. Germline CDR1 and CDR2: DFQATT and SNEGSKA (reference sequence). V lost 3 bases to trimming and J lost 0 bases, with 8 bases between them. CDR3 length: 13 residues. CDR3 coding DNA: TGCAGTGCTAGGGACGGGGTGAACACTGAAGCTTTCTTT. It codes for CSARDGVNTEAFF.

Only a few counts were recorded for this clonotype. The chain carries TRBV6-2 or TRBV6-3 and TRBJ2-4; possible D gene TRBD1, 6 bases. The CDR3 runs to 16 residues. The ends were cut back, 10 bases at V and 1 base at J, with 20 bases in the middle. From germline, CDR1 is MNHEY and CDR2 SVGEGT. The CDR3 nucleotides are TGTGCCACAGAGACAACAGGGAGAACTGCCAAAAACATTCAGTACTTC. As protein: CATETTGRTAKNIQYF.

The V and J genes are TRBV6-2 or TRBV6-3 and TRBJ2-3; 12 positions agree with TRBD1. The CDR3 is made up of 18 amino acids. Germline V lookup: CDR1 MNHEY, CDR2 SVGEGT. The V gene end was trimmed by 2 bases and the J gene end by 4 bases; junction bases not matched to a gene: 10. This chain's CDR3 is CASSYPGTGGAPADTQYF. The DNA for the CDR3 is TGTGCCAGCAGTTACCCCGGGACAGGGGGCGCCCCGGCAGATACGCAGTATTTT.

This clonotype was observed many times. This sequence joins TRBV6-1 and TRBJ2-5; D gene unclear. V lost 5 bases and J 0 bases, leaving 16 bases between the germline ends. The germline V gene has CDR1 MNHNS and CDR2 SASEGT. The CDR3 consists of 16 residues. CDR3 protein: CASSSSGARYQETQYF. The CDR3 nucleotides are TGTGCCAGCAGTTCCAGTGGTGCCCGGTACCAAGAGACCCAGTACTTC.

Details on this clonotype: Possible read error: a much larger clone is one base away. This chain uses TRBV4-2 with TRBJ2-7; 8 bases line up with TRBD1. Looked up from germline, CDR1 is LGHNA and CDR2 is YNFKEQ. Trimming removed 1 base from V and 4 bases from J; junction bases left unmatched: 12. CDR3 length equals 17 residues. The CDR3 DNA follows: TGTGCCAGCAGCCAAGGCGGTAGGACAGGGAACTTGTACGAGCAGTACTTC. Translation gives CASSQGGRTGNLYEQYF.

There are many counts of this clonotype. This chain uses TRBV10-3 with TRBJ2-3, with D hard to call. V was pared by 0 bases and J by 6 bases, with 10 bases between. CDR3 size: 14 residues. Germline CDR1 ENHRY, CDR2 SYGVKD. CDR3 sequence: CAISESSVVDTQYF. The DNA for the CDR3 is TGTGCCATCAGTGAGTCAAGCGTTGTGGATACGCAGTATTTT.

This clonotype has only a few counts. The V call is TRBV5-1, the J call TRBJ2-1; D is possibly TRBD1 or TRBD2 (6 bases each). The V end was cut by 6 bases, the J end by 8 bases, with 24 bases between. The CDR3 length is 16 residues. Germline values: CDR1 SGHRS, CDR2 YFSETQ. The CDR3 region is CASTDRSGGNVDEQFF. CDR3 nucleotides: TGCGCCAGCACCGACAGGAGTGGGGGGAACGTGGATGAGCAGTTCTTC.

This clonotype appeared many times. The rearrangement links TRBV27 to TRBJ1-4; 10 bases agree with TRBD1. The germline gives CDR1 MNHEY, CDR2 SMNVEV (reference sequence). The junction had 4 bases not matched to a gene; V was cut back by 6 bases and J by 6 bases. The length of the CDR3 is 14 residues. Written as DNA, the CDR3 is TGTGCCAGCAGCCGGGGACAGGGGTATGAAAAACTGTTTTTT. It specifies CASSRGQGYEKLFF.

This clonotype was counted between two and nine times. The DNA of the CDR3 is TGTGCCAGCCTGGCGGGGGGGAGCACAGATACGCAGTATTTT. Translating gives CASLAGGSTDTQYF. The chain uses TRBV28 and TRBJ2-3; 9 positions agree with TRBD2. V was pared by 8 bases and J by 0 bases, with 3 bases of the junction left unmatched. CDR1 is MDHEN, CDR2 SYDVKM, per germline. CDR3 length equals 14 residues.

In its sample, this clonotype was seen many times. The chain links TRBV20-1 to TRBJ1-5; no reliable D call. From germline, CDR1 is DFQATT and CDR2 SNEGSKA (reference sequence). The CDR3 is made up of 14 amino acids. V lost 4 bases and J lost 0, with 10 bases in between. The CDR3 coding sequence is TGCAGTGCTATGGGCTTTTATAGCAATCAGCCCCAGCATTTT. Translation gives CSAMGFYSNQPQHF.

The chain uses TRBV7-3 and TRBJ2-5; 13 bases align to TRBD2. V trimming: 6 bases; J trimming: 4 bases; junction bases outside the gene matches: 11. This CDR3 is 17 amino acids long. CDR1 and CDR2 from the germline V gene are SGHTA and FQGTGA. The CDR3 bases are TGTGCCAGCAGTCAAGGCACTAGCGGGGGGGCCTTAGAGACCCAGTACTTC. Translated: CASSQGTSGGALETQYF.

The V gene is TRBV12-3 or TRBV12-4, the J gene TRBJ1-6; D is ambiguous. V was trimmed by 6 bases and J by 6 bases, leaving 12 bases between them. This CDR3 spans 14 amino acids. The CDR3 region is CASSHDPLNSPLHF. Written as DNA, the CDR3 is TGTGCCAGCAGCCATGACCCCCTTAATTCACCCCTCCACTTT.

This chain links TRBV7-2 with TRBJ1-3; unclear D gene. Per germline, CDR1 SGHTA and CDR2 FQGNSA. The V end was cut by 1 base, the J end by 0 bases, with 10 bases between. The CDR3 has 16 amino acids. Here the CDR3 reads CASSLVGGNSGNTIYF. CDR3 DNA: TGTGCCAGCAGCTTAGTAGGTGGGAACTCTGGAAACACCATATATTTT.

This clonotype showed up many times. The chain couples TRBV7-2 to TRBJ2-2; possible D gene TRBD2, 6 bases. Germline CDR1 SGHTA, CDR2 FQGNSA. Deletions cut 1 base from V and 6 bases from J, with 12 bases between. The CDR3 loop spans 15 amino acids. The CDR3 DNA reads TGTGCCAGCAGCTTAGGATTGGGGGGATCCGGGGAGCTGTTTTTT. It translates to CASSLGLGGSGELFF.

The sample holds many counts of this clonotype. J is TRBJ2-3 and V is TRBV3-1; possible D gene TRBD1, 6 bases. Per germline, CDR1 LGHDT and CDR2 YNNKEL (reference sequence). Trimming removed 3 bases at V and 2 bases at J, with 18 bases between. CDR3 size: 17 residues. The chain's CDR3 is CASSQGKQGTNTDTQYF. The CDR3 DNA sequence: TGTGCCAGCAGCCAGGGTAAACAGGGTACCAACACAGATACGCAGTATTTT.

The chain has TRBV7-2 and TRBJ2-3; the D is unclear. Germline CDR1 SGHTA, CDR2 FQGNSA. The CDR3 is 14 residues long. Trimming took 2 bases from V and 8 from J, leaving 14 bases between them. The CDR3 DNA follows: TGTGCCAGCAGCTTAATCTCTAACTCGGCTACGCAGTATTTT. This translates into CASSLISNSATQYF.

This clonotype has more than one count but fewer than ten. The rearrangement uses TRBV20-1 and TRBJ1-2; D may be TRBD1 (6 bases). The CDR3 totals 14 residues. Trimming stripped 0 bases from V and 0 bases from J, with 8 bases between. Per the germline V gene, CDR1 is DFQATT and CDR2 is SNEGSKA (reference sequence). CDR3 DNA sequence: TGCAGTGCTAGAGAGACAGGTACTAACTATGGCTACACCTTC. Amino acids: CSARETGTNYGYTF.

The sample holds many counts of this clonotype. The chain couples TRBV2 to TRBJ1-6, with TRBD1 matching over 9 bases. This CDR3 region has 14 residues. V shed 5 bases and J 11 bases; nucleotides not matched to a gene: 7. The germline CDR1 and CDR2 sequences are SNHLY and FYNNEI. DNA for the CDR3: TGTGCCAGCAGTCGAGACAGGGGGTATGCACCCCTCCACTTT. Translating it yields CASSRDRGYAPLHF. The variable domain in full, completed from reference TRBV2 and TRBJ1-6, reads EPEVTQTPSHQVTQMGQEVILRCVPISNHLYFYWYRQILGQKVEFLVSFYNNEISEKSEIFDDQFSVERPDGSNFTLKIRSTKLEDSAMYFCASSRDRGYAPLHFGNGTRLTVT.